This TCR beta chain was documented in a study of beta chain features in type 1 diabetes. Roughly 100 mL of blood, on average, came from one heparinised draw per donor. Points from the study as a whole: When Type 1 diabetes patients were examined, their TCRB CDR3s proved moderately but significantly shorter in all four CD4+ subsets.

As to this clone: What it binds is unknown.

Sequencing targeted expressed TCRB transcripts, as all isolated RNA had been reverse transcribed. TCRdb's table, derived via immunoSEQ multiplex PCR, lists solely in-frame clones and lacks some. This table has 200,000 to 250,000 clones, 7.5% to 10% appearing once. Germline CDR1 is MNHEY and CDR2 is SMNVEV (reference sequence). CDR3 length: 17 amino acids. V dropped 3 bases and J dropped 2 bases, with 18 bases sitting between them. The chain couples TRBV27 to TRBJ2-3; D may be TRBD2 (6 bases). The sequence was collected from a woman aged 18-29 years in good health. The sequenced material came from naive CD4+ T cells from blood. CDR3 DNA: TGTGCCAGCAGTTTGGGACCCGGCGGGACTCCCACAGATACGCAGTATTTT. Protein product: CASSLGPGGTPTDTQYF.